This T cell receptor (beta chain) was profiled in a study of blood T cells in healthy people across ages. The CDR3 is 12 amino acids. Germline CDR1 MDHEN, CDR2 SYDVKM. The V end was cut by 1 base, the J end by 6 bases, with 6 bases between. This clonotype was observed a few times. Alongside a J-beta primer mix, a sample-barcoded 5' primer served in a second PCR lasting roughly 6 to 11 cycles. Each TCR beta cDNA got a 12-nucleotide random molecular identifier. TCRdb processed the 5' RACE reads anew with MiXCR; each CDR3 protein has one entry. The data hold about 900,000 distinct CDR3 sequences, with around 46% observed a single time.

This clonotype was obtained from a man aged 30 to 45 in good health. Sequencing input: blood. The V gene is TRBV28, the J gene TRBJ1-2; D call uncertain. This CDR3 is CASSLYSNGYTF. In DNA, the CDR3 is TGTGCCAGCAGTTTATACAGTAATGGCTACACCTTC.